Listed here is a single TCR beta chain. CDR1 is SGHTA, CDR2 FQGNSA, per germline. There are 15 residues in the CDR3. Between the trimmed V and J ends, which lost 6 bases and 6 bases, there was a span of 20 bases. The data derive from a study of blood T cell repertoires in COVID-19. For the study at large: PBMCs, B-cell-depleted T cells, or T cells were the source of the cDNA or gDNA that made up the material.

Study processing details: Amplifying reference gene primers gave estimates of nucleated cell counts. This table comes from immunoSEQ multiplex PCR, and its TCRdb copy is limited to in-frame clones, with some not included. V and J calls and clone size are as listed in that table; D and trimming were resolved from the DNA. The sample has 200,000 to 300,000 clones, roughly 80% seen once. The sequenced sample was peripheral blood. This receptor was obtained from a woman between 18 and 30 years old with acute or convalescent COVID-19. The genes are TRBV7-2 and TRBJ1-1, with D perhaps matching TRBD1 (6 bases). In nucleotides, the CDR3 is TGTGCCAGCAGGGACAGACAGATGGGGGCCGCTGAAGCTTTCTTT. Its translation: CASRDRQMGAAEAFF.